A single sample is the source of the 9 T cell receptor beta chains below, sequenced in a study of Ad26.COV2.S vaccination and SARS-CoV-2 variants. The assay was immunoSEQ multiplex PCR, and TCRdb's table has in-frame clones only and misses some. Here the sample spans 350,000 to 450,000 clones, about 88% being singletons. Treatment given: over 15 received Ad26.COV2.S at low or high dose, single or two shots; about 5 received placebo; per-sample allocation not given. At day 63 after the first vaccine or placebo injection, samples were drawn. The sample consisted of peripheral blood, taken in a trial of Ad26.COV2.S vaccine versus placebo. These receptors were obtained from a person aged 18 to 59 who received the Ad26.COV2.S COVID-19 vaccine or a placebo.

This clone was detected only a few times. The chain links TRBV4-1 to TRBJ1-3; D not certain. Deletions cut 0 bases from V and 0 bases from J, with 6 bases between. Germline V gene data show CDR1 as MGHRA and CDR2 as YSYEKL. The CDR3 is 15 residues long. CDR3 sequence (DNA): TGCGCCAGCAGCCAAGATCACCGCTCTGGAAACACCATATATTTT. Protein sequence: CASSQDHRSGNTIYF.

V usage is TRBV5-8 and J usage is TRBJ2-7; D uncertain. The germline V and J ends were trimmed by 0 bases and 6 bases, with 13 bases remaining between them. This CDR3 comprises 14 residues. CDR1 and CDR2 from the germline V gene are SGHTS and YDEGEE. Here the CDR3 DNA reads TGTGCCAGCAGCTTGGAATTGCAGACCGTCGAGCAGTACTTC. This encodes CASSLELQTVEQYF.

CDR3 nucleotide sequence: TGTGCCAGCAGCGGGGACAGGGTCGTCTTAACTGAAGCTTTCTTT. Translation gives CASSGDRVVLTEAFF. The chain combines TRBV2 with TRBJ1-1; 9 nucleotides agree with TRBD1. The CDR3 has 15 residues. Germline lookup yields CDR1 SNHLY and CDR2 FYNNEI. J lost 5 bases, V lost 6 bases, and 10 bases had no gene match.

The chain combines TRBV4-1 with TRBJ1-5, with D possibly TRBD1 on 6 matching bases. The CDR3 totals 19 residues. V gave up 0 bases and J gave up 2 bases, with 20 bases separating them. Per the germline V gene, CDR1 is MGHRA and CDR2 is YSYEKL. CDR3 bases: TGCGCCAGCAGCCAAGATTCACAGGGAGACTATATGCGCAATCAGCCCCAGCATTTT. As protein: CASSQDSQGDYMRNQPQHF.

V gene TRBV2 combines with J gene TRBJ1-2; D unresolved. Trimming pared 6 bases from V and 4 bases from J, leaving 15 bases between. The germline V gene has CDR1 SNHLY and CDR2 FYNNEI. The CDR3 is 14 amino acids. The CDR3 is CASSSEGVGYGYTF. CDR3 nucleotide sequence: TGTGCCAGCAGCTCCGAAGGAGTGGGCTATGGCTACACCTTC.

The chain is built from TRBV19 and TRBJ1-1, with a possible D match to TRBD1 (5 bases). This CDR3 region has 15 residues. Trimming cost V 4 bases and J 4 bases, with 16 bases left between them. Germline values: CDR1 LNHDA, CDR2 SQIVND (reference sequence). For the CDR3, the DNA is TGTGCCAGTAGTACCCGGGGCCAGGACCCCACTGAAGCTTTCTTT. Amino acids: CASSTRGQDPTEAFF.

The chain uses TRBV19 and TRBJ1-2; unclear D gene. From germline, CDR1 is LNHDA and CDR2 SQIVND (reference sequence). This CDR3 is built from 14 residues. Trimming took off 6 bases at V and 8 bases at J, with 19 bases between the two ends. The CDR3 DNA sequence: TGTGCCAGTAGCATTAACGCCAAACCCATCGGCTACACCTTC. Translated: CASSINAKPIGYTF. Full variable domain (outside the CDR3, taken from reference TRBV19 and TRBJ1-2): DGGITQSPKYLFRKEGQNVTLSCEQNLNHDAMYWYRQDPGQGLRLIYYSQIVNDFQKGDIAEGYSVSREKKESFPLTVTSAQKNPTAFYLCASSINAKPIGYTFGSGTRLTVV.

This clone has just a few counts. The V gene is TRBV4-1, the J gene TRBJ2-2; TRBD2 agrees at 16 bases. Germline V gene sequence: CDR1 MGHRA, CDR2 YSYEKL. Trimming cost V 2 bases and J 5 bases; bases outside gene matches: 2. CDR3 length equals 17 residues. CDR3 residues: CASSQLGLAGGTGELFF. DNA of the CDR3: TGCGCCAGCAGCCAATTGGGACTAGCGGGAGGGACCGGGGAGCTGTTTTTT.

The DNA for the CDR3 is TGCGCCAGCAGCTTGGGACTAAATCAGCCCCAGCATTTT. Protein: CASSLGLNQPQHF. V usage is TRBV5-1 and J usage is TRBJ1-5; D is unclear. The CDR3 has 13 amino acids. Looked up from germline, CDR1 is SGHRS and CDR2 is YFSETQ. V gave up 0 bases and J gave up 4 bases, with 5 bases separating them.